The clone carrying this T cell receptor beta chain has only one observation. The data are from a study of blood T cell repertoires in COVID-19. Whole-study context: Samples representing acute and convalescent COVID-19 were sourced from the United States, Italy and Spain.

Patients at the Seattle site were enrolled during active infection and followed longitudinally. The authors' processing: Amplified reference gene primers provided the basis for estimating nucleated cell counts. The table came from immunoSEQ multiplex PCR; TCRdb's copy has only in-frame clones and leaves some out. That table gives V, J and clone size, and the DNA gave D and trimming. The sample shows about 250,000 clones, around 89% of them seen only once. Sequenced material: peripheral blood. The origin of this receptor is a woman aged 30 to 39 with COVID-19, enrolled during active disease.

The CDR3, as DNA: TGTGCCAGCAGCACGAGCGGGAATTACTACAATGAGCAGTTCTTC. Its translation: CASSTSGNYYNEQFF. The chain uses TRBV7-8 and TRBJ2-1, with 7 bases fitting TRBD2. The V and J ends lost 5 bases and 3 bases, in that order; junction bases with no gene match: 7. CDR1 and CDR2 from the germline V gene are SGHVS and FQNEAQ. The CDR3 consists of 15 residues.